This T cell receptor (beta chain) was sequenced during a study of a mutant IDH1 vaccine in newly diagnosed glioma (dated by TCRdb to the early 2020s). About the study as a whole: The 30 to 40 treated patients were roughly 62% male and about 40% female, with a mean age of 40.4 years. Before enrollment, patients had received standard therapy of radiotherapy alone, temozolomide alone, or radiochemotherapy with temozolomide; most received the combination. Peripheral blood was collected at six visits: V03 (baseline), V05, V07, V10, V12 and V13. For exploratory analyses, longitudinal TCRB deep sequencing was carried out in roughly 23 treated patients wherever samples were available.

Points the paper makes about the study in general: Selection of PBMC samples for TCRB deep sequencing was based on availability. Immune responses induced by the vaccine were seen in roughly 95% of patients across multiple MHC alleles. The authors stated that sample limitations prevented analyses of patient blood samples from being reproduced. No apparent relationship was observed between pseudoprogression and alterations in the top peripheral T cell clonotypes detected by TCRB sequencing.

The germline V gene encodes CDR1 GTSNPN and CDR2 SVGIG (reference sequence). From cysteine to phenylalanine, the CDR3 is 14 amino acids long. Only CDR3 DNA remains: 42 bases, in frame from the first base. V has 1 base trimmed and J has 0 bases trimmed; junction bases matching no gene number 3. The label giving this sample's time point can be read as: baseline, week 1 (first vaccination visit). Reading the label with the study, this specimen's treatment or condition is: pre-vaccination baseline after standard-of-care therapy. Newly diagnosed WHO grade 3 or 4 IDH1-mutant astrocytomas showing loss of nuclear ATRX were present in the donors. The samples were drawn from NOA16, a multicentre, single-arm, open-label phase I trial in Germany that tested a mutant IDH1 peptide vaccine in humans for the first time. Blood drawn at visit V03 was used as the baseline sample for immunogenicity testing. The DNeasy Blood and Tissue Kit was used to extract genomic DNA from EDTA blood for TCRB sequencing.

For this clone: Its antigen remains undetermined. Qualities for individual bases were not recorded, and no much larger clone is one base off.

The library was obtained by the immunoSEQ multiplex PCR assay. Following the manufacturer's protocol, the hsTCRB Kit was used to amplify rearranged TCR beta chain sequences. TCRB libraries were sequenced on an Illumina MiSeq. The paper's data handling went like this. Demultiplexing, trimming and gene mapping were performed with the kit vendor's proprietary platform. The immuneACCESS repertoire file appears here via TCRdb, limited to in-frame rearrangements. These files lack a portion of the clones; in checked studies, under half of the deficit traces to unresolved V genes, and the cause of the others is not known. V and J calls plus clone size are reproduced from that table; the DNA served to infer D and trimming. This sample gives 23,000 or so clones in total; 93% of them show up just once. Roughly 1.1% of the sample belongs to the ten largest clones.

The sequencing here drew on PBMCs, taken from a glioma patient treated with radiotherapy, temozolomide or both. The chain joins TRBV30 to TRBJ2-7, with 7 bases aligning to TRBD1. The clonotype originates from a man aged 35 to 55 with glioma. At the DNA level, the sequence is TGTGCCTGGAGTGCGACAGGGAGCTCCTACGAGCAGTACTTC. Its product reads: CAWSATGSSYEQYF.